Following are 19 T cell receptor beta chains from one sample sequenced in a study of T cell changes during pregnancy in multiple sclerosis. Some clones are missing from TCRdb's copy, which holds only in-frame ones; the method was immunoSEQ multiplex PCR. The sample includes around 72,000 clones, about nine tenths of them seen just once. The sequenced sample was CD4+ T cells from peripheral blood mononuclear cells, obtained before pregnancy. The receptors were gathered from a female donor with multiple sclerosis, enrolled in a pregnancy study.

The chain has TRBV4-1 and TRBJ1-4; the match to TRBD1 covers 8 bases. The V and J ends lost 6 bases and 4 bases, in that order; junction bases with no gene match: 10. The CDR3 runs to 16 residues. Germline CDR1 and CDR2: MGHRA and YSYEKL. The CDR3 DNA reads TGCGCCAGCAGGGCGCGGGACAGGTCAAGTAATGAAAAACTGTTTTTT. Protein sequence: CASRARDRSSNEKLFF.

This chain connects TRBV27 to TRBJ1-1, with D perhaps TRBD1 (5 bases). Trimming removed 6 bases from V and 2 bases from J, with 16 bases in between. The CDR3 is 15 amino acids. The germline CDR1 and CDR2 sequences are MNHEY and SMNVEV (reference sequence). Here the CDR3 DNA reads TGTGCCAGCAGAAGATTACAGGTCTTAAACACTGAAGCTTTCTTT. It specifies CASRRLQVLNTEAFF.

The V call is TRBV9, the J call TRBJ2-5; 8 bases line up with TRBD2. V shed 3 bases and J 4 bases; nucleotides not matched to a gene: 11. CDR3 length: 16 residues. From germline, CDR1 is SGDLS and CDR2 YYNGEE. In DNA form, the CDR3 reads TGTGCCAGCAGCGCCATGATGGGGCTAGCGGGAGAGACCCAGTACTTC. Protein sequence: CASSAMMGLAGETQYF.

V usage is TRBV7-9 and J usage is TRBJ1-3; D is possibly TRBD1 (6 bases). Deletions cut 3 bases from V and 0 bases from J, with 12 bases between. The CDR3 covers 16 residues. Looked up from germline, CDR1 is SEHNR and CDR2 is FQNEAQ (reference sequence). CDR3 region: CASSFGRGGSGNTIYF. DNA of the CDR3: TGTGCCAGCAGCTTCGGTAGGGGGGGCTCTGGAAACACCATATATTTT.

The V gene is TRBV11-2, the J gene TRBJ2-7, with 8 nucleotides matching TRBD1. Germline V lookup: CDR1 SGHAT, CDR2 FQNNGV. V was pared by 5 bases and J by 3 bases, with 9 bases of the junction left unmatched. The CDR3 is 15 amino acids. In DNA form, the CDR3 reads TGTGCCAGCAGCACCGGACAGGGATCGCTCTACGAGCAGTACTTC. This translates into CASSTGQGSLYEQYF.

This clone was recorded only once. V usage is TRBV29-1 and J usage is TRBJ1-1; tentative D call: TRBD1 (6 bases). This CDR3 is built from 12 residues. Per germline, CDR1 SQVTM and CDR2 ANQGSEA. Trimming took off 2 bases at V and 11 bases at J, with 15 bases between the two ends. CDR3 protein: CSVETGMIPAFF. The CDR3 DNA reads TGCAGCGTTGAAACAGGGATGATCCCGGCTTTCTTT. Combining the CDR3 with reference TRBV29-1 and TRBJ1-1 gives the whole variable domain SAVISQKPSRDICQRGTSLTIQCQVDSQVTMMFWYRQQPGQSLTLIATANQGSEATYESGFVIDKFPISRPNLTFSTLTVSNMSPEDSSIYLCSVETGMIPAFFGQGTRLTVV.

The V call is TRBV19, the J call TRBJ1-6; TRBD1 aligns across 8 bases. CDR3 size: 16 residues. V dropped 3 bases and J dropped 6; count of bases not matched to a gene: 7. Germline CDR1 reads LNHDA; CDR2 reads SQIVND (reference sequence). Here the CDR3 DNA reads TGTGCCAGTAGTATTAGGGGAACAGGGGGTAATTCACCCCTCCACTTT. Translating gives CASSIRGTGGNSPLHF. The full variable domain, rest sourced from reference TRBV19 and TRBJ1-6, is DGGITQSPKYLFRKEGQNVTLSCEQNLNHDAMYWYRQDPGQGLRLIYYSQIVNDFQKGDIAEGYSVSREKKESFPLTVTSAQKNPTAFYLCASSIRGTGGNSPLHFGNGTRLTVT.

The chain links TRBV9 to TRBJ2-5; D unresolved. The CDR3 has 16 amino acids. Trimming shortened V by 0 bases and J by 2 bases, and 14 bases separated the two germline ends. Germline loops: CDR1 SGDLS, CDR2 YYNGEE. CDR3 residues: CASSVGAQLDQETQYF. CDR3 sequence (DNA): TGTGCCAGCAGCGTAGGTGCTCAGCTAGATCAAGAGACCCAGTACTTC.

The chain recombines TRBV6-5 with TRBJ1-5; 7 bases map to TRBD1. Germline V gene lookup returns CDR1 MNHEY and CDR2 SVGAGI. Trimming removed 6 bases from V and 4 bases from J; junction bases left unmatched: 6. The CDR3 has 14 amino acids. The CDR3 spells CASRTGWGNQPQHF. CDR3 DNA: TGTGCCAGCAGGACAGGGTGGGGGAATCAGCCCCAGCATTTT.

This sequence joins TRBV27 and TRBJ1-5; D unresolved. Germline lookup yields CDR1 MNHEY and CDR2 SMNVEV (reference sequence). Trimming cost V 3 bases and J 4 bases, with 10 bases left between them. This CDR3 comprises 14 residues. CDR3 DNA sequence: TGTGCCAGCAGTTTCAACAGATTGAATCAGCCCCAGCATTTT. It is translated as CASSFNRLNQPQHF.

This clone was counted at least ten times. The V gene is TRBV5-1, the J gene TRBJ2-7, with a weak D call TRBD1 (6 bases). The CDR3 has 14 residues. Trimming left V 4 bases short and J 3 bases short, with 14 bases between. Looked up from germline, CDR1 is SGHRS and CDR2 is YFSETQ. Here the CDR3 reads CASSTATGFYEQYF. As DNA, the CDR3 is TGCGCCAGCAGCACCGCTACAGGGTTCTACGAGCAGTACTTC.

The CDR3 spells CASSVGTGGTEAFF. CDR3 DNA sequence: TGTGCCAGCAGCGTAGGGACAGGTGGCACTGAAGCTTTCTTT. The chain joins TRBV9 to TRBJ1-1; 7 positions match TRBD1. The V segment lost 0 bases and the J segment 4 bases; nucleotides outside the gene matches: 3. The CDR3 has 14 amino acids. Germline CDR1 and CDR2: SGDLS and YYNGEE.

This CDR3 is CASSSRRQLELDIQYF. In DNA, the CDR3 is TGTGCCAGCAGTTCAAGGCGGCAACTTGAATTGGACATTCAGTACTTC. This chain connects TRBV6-5 to TRBJ2-4, with D unresolved. Trimming took 4 bases from V and 8 from J, leaving 21 bases between them. CDR3 length: 16 residues. The germline gives CDR1 MNHEY, CDR2 SVGAGI.

This chain links TRBV19 with TRBJ2-7, with D possibly being TRBD1 (5 bases). The CDR3 loop spans 14 amino acids. V dropped 3 bases and J dropped 2 bases, with 11 bases sitting between them. Germline loops: CDR1 LNHDA, CDR2 SQIVND (reference sequence). Here the CDR3 DNA reads TGTGCCAGTAGTATCTCGGACATTACCTACGAGCAGTACTTC. Translated: CASSISDITYEQYF.

The chain combines TRBV5-6 with TRBJ2-5; 7 bases are a match to TRBD1. V lost 7 bases and J lost 5; bases outside the gene matches: 14. The CDR3 runs 15 residues. CDR1 SGHDT and CDR2 YYEEEE come from the germline V gene. In nucleotides, the CDR3 is TGTGCCAGCTCCCCAGCAGGGGGAGATGCGGAGACCCAGTACTTC. Its translation is CASSPAGGDAETQYF.

The rearrangement joins TRBV11-1 to TRBJ1-1; D not certain. Deletions cut 4 bases from V and 2 bases from J, with 8 bases between. CDR3 size: 13 residues. Germline assignment: CDR1 SGHAT and CDR2 FQDESV (reference sequence). The CDR3, as DNA: TGTGCCAGCAGCTCCAGTGCTAACACTGAAGCTTTCTTT. Translation gives CASSSSANTEAFF.

V usage is TRBV27 and J usage is TRBJ2-7; TRBD1 aligns across 9 bases. Trimming cost V 2 bases and J 3 bases; bases outside gene matches: 5. This CDR3 contains 15 residues. Germline V gives CDR1 MNHEY, CDR2 SMNVEV (reference sequence). CDR3 protein: CASSLKGQGNYEQYF. CDR3 DNA sequence: TGTGCCAGCAGTTTAAAGGGACAGGGAAACTACGAGCAGTACTTC.

The genes are TRBV27 and TRBJ2-7; D gene ambiguous. The CDR3 consists of 13 residues. CDR1 is MNHEY and CDR2 is SMNVEV in the germline V gene (reference sequence). Trimming left V 2 bases short and J 5 bases short, with 10 bases between. The CDR3 nucleotides read TGTGCCAGCAGTTTAAAGAGCAAACACGAGCAGTACTTC. Residues: CASSLKSKHEQYF.

The CDR3 sequence is CASSPRDSRAETQYF. As DNA, the CDR3 is TGTGCCAGTAGTCCCCGGGACTCGAGGGCAGAGACCCAGTACTTC. J is TRBJ2-5 and V is TRBV19; D might be TRBD2 (6 bases). Germline CDR1 LNHDA, CDR2 SQIVND (reference sequence). This CDR3 spans 15 amino acids. V lost 5 bases and J 4 bases, leaving 17 bases between the germline ends.